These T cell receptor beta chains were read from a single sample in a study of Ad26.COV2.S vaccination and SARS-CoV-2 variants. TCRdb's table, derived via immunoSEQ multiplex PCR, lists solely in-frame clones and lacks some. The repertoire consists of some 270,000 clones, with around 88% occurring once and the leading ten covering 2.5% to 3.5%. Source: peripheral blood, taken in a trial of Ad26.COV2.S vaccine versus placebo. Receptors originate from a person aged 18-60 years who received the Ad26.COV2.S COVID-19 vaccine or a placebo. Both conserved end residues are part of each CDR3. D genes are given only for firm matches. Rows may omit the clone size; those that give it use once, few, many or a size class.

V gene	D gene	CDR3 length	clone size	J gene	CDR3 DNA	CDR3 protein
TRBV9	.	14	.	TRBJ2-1	TGTGCCAGCAGCCCCCAAGGGGGATACAATGAGCAGTTCTTC	CASSPQGGYNEQFF
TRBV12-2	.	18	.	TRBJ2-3	TGTGCAAGTCGCTTCCTTGCCCGGGACTCTACTGGCACAGATACGCAGTATTTT	CASRFLARDSTGTDTQYF
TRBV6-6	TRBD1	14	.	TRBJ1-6	TGTGCCAGCAGCCATACAGGGGATTATTCACCCCTCCACTTT	CASSHTGDYSPLHF
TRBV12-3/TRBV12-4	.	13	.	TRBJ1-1	TGTGCCAGCAGGGCACAGTTGAACACTGAAGCTTTCTTT	CASRAQLNTEAFF
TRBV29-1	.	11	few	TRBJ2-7	TGCAGCGTGGGGTCTGCCTACGAGCAGTACTTC	CSVGSAYEQYF
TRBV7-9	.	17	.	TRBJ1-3	TGTGCCAGCAGCTTGGGGACAAGCGGATCCTCTGGAAACACCATATATTTT	CASSLGTSGSSGNTIYF
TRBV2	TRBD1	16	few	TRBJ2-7	TGTGCCAGCAGTAAACAGGGGGCCACCACTTCCTACGAGCAGTACTTC	CASSKQGATTSYEQYF
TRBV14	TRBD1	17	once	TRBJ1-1	TGTGCCAGCAGCCAAGAGGCAGGGGGCCCACGAGGAACTGAAGCTTTCTTT	CASSQEAGGPRGTEAFF
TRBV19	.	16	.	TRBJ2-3	TGTGCCAGTAGTGCCAGACAGTTTTGGACTCCAGATACGCAGTATTTT	CASSARQFWTPDTQYF
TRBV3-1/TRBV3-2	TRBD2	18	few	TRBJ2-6	TGTGCCAGCAGCCAAGGGGTTAGCGGGAGCCCTGGGGCCAACGTCCTGACTTTC	CASSQGVSGSPGANVLTF
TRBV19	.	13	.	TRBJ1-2	TGTGCCAGTACGACCGGGGCCCTCGGGGGCTACACCTTC	CASTTGALGGYTF
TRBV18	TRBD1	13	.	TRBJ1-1	TGTGCCAGCTCACCAAACAGGGGTAGTGAAGCTTTCTTT	CASSPNRGSEAFF
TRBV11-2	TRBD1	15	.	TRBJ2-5	TGTGCCAGCAGCTCGACCGGGACAGTTAAAGAGACCCAGTACTTC	CASSSTGTVKETQYF
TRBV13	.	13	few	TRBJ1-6	TGTGCCAGCAGCCTTGGGCGCTGGTCACCCCTCCACTTT	CASSLGRWSPLHF
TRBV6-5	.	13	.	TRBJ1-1	TGTGCCAGCAGTCCAACTGGGTACACTGAAGCTTTCTTT	CASSPTGYTEAFF
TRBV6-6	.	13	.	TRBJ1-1	TGTGCCAGCAGTTTCGAGGGAGGGAGTGAAGCTTTCTTT	CASSFEGGSEAFF
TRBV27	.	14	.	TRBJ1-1	TGTGCCAGCAGAGGTACCGGGACGAACACTGAAGCTTTCTTT	CASRGTGTNTEAFF
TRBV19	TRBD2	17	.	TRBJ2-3	TGTGCCAGTAGTCTCAGACGACTAGCGGGTAGCACAGATACGCAGTATTTT	CASSLRRLAGSTDTQYF
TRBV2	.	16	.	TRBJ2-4	TGTGCCAGCAGTGTCGAGAAAGGGGGTGTAAAAAACATTCAGTACTTC	CASSVEKGGVKNIQYF
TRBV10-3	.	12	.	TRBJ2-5	TGTGCCATCAGCAGCGCCCCAGAGACCCAGTACTTC	CAISSAPETQYF
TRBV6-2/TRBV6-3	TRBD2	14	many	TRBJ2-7	TGTGCCAGCAGTAATAGCGGGGGGGCCTCCGAGCAGTACTTC	CASSNSGGASEQYF
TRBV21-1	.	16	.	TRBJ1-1	TGTGCCAGCAGCAAAGCCAGGGCAGACGCAGAGGGGGAAGCTTTCTTT	CASSKARADAEGEAFF
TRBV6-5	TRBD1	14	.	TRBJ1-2	TGTGCCAGCAGAGCCATGGGGACAGGGGACGGCTACACCTTC	CASRAMGTGDGYTF
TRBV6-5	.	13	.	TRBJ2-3	TGTGCCAGCAAATGGCGGGGCACAGATACGCAGTATTTT	CASKWRGTDTQYF
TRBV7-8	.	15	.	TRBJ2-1	TGTGCCAGCAGCTTAGAGGCGGACCCCTACAATGAGCAGTTCTTC	CASSLEADPYNEQFF
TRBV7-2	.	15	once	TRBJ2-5	TGTGCCAGCAGCTTAGTCGGAGGGGAGAGAGAGACCCAGTACTTC	CASSLVGGERETQYF
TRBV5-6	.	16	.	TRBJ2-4	TGTGCCAGCATCAACCAGGGGTGGGGTGCCAAAAACATTCAGTACTTC	CASINQGWGAKNIQYF
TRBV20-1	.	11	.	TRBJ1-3	TGCAGTGCTAGTCAGGGAAACACCATATATTTT	CSASQGNTIYF
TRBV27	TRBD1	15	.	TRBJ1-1	TGTGCCAGCAGTCCGACAGGGGGCGCGTACACTGAAGCTTTCTTT	CASSPTGGAYTEAFF
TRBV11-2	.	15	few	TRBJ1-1	TGTGCCAGCAGCCCAGAGAGGGCGACAGGCACTGAAGCTTTCTTT	CASSPERATGTEAFF
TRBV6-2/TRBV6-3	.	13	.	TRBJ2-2	TGTGCCAGCAGCTATGTAAACCCCGGGGAGCTGTTTTTT	CASSYVNPGELFF
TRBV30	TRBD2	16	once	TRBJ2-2	TGTGCCTGGAGTGTACGTCTAGCGGGGGGCCACGGGGAGCTGTTTTTT	CAWSVRLAGGHGELFF
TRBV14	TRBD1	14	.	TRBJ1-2	TGTGCCAGCAGCCCTCGGGCAGGGGGCTATGGCTACACCTTC	CASSPRAGGYGYTF
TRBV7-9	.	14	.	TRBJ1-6	TGTGCCAGCAGTACAGGGATCGGTGATTCACCCCTCCACTTT	CASSTGIGDSPLHF
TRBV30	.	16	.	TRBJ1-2	TGTGCCTGGAGCCCTTACAGTAGTCTCCTTAAGCATGGCTACACCTTC	CAWSPYSSLLKHGYTF
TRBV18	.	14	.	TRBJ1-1	TGTGCCAGCTCACCAACTACACAGAACACTGAAGCTTTCTTT	CASSPTTQNTEAFF
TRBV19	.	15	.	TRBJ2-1	TGTGCCAGTAGTCCAACGCCGGACAGTTACAATGAGCAGTTCTTC	CASSPTPDSYNEQFF
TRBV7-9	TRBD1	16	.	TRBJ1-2	TGTGCCAGCAGCTTAGCCGGGACAGGGGGCGGCTATGGCTACACCTTC	CASSLAGTGGGYGYTF
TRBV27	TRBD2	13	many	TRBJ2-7	TGTGCCAGCAGTTCCGGGGGGGTTGGTGAGCAGTACTTC	CASSSGGVGEQYF
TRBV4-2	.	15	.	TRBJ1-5	TGTGCCAGCAGCCAAGAAACCAGGGCCGGGCAGCCCCAGCATTTT	CASSQETRAGQPQHF
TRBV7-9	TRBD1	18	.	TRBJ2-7	TGTGCCAGCAGCTTAGGGGTTCGGTCTTGGACAGGGGCCTACGAGCAGTACTTC	CASSLGVRSWTGAYEQYF
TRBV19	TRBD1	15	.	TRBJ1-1	TGTGCCAGTAGTATGAAGGGGGCTTGGAACACTGAAGCTTTCTTT	CASSMKGAWNTEAFF
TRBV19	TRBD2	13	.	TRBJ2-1	TGTGCCAGTAGTATCGGGACTAGCAATGAGCAGTTCTTC	CASSIGTSNEQFF
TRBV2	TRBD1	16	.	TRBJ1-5	TGTGCCAGCAGTGAACTTCTGACAGGGGGACATCAGCCCCAGCATTTT	CASSELLTGGHQPQHF
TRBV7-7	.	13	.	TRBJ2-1	TGTGCCAGCAGCTCCGGACGCAACAATGAGCAGTTCTTC	CASSSGRNNEQFF
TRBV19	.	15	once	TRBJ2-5	TGTGCCAGTAGTCCGCCTGGAGTGGGCCGAGAGACCCAGTACTTC	CASSPPGVGRETQYF
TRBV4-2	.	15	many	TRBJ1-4	TGTGCCAGCAGCCAAGATTCGACAGGCAATGAAAAACTGTTTTTT	CASSQDSTGNEKLFF
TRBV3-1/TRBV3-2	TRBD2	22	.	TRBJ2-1	TGTGCCAGCAGCCAATTCCCTCCGGGACTAGCGGGGGGTCGTAGCTCCTACAATGAGCAGTTCTTC	CASSQFPPGLAGGRSSYNEQFF
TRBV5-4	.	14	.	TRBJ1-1	TGTGCCAGCAGCTTGAGTCAGGGGCGGGCTGAAGCTTTCTTT	CASSLSQGRAEAFF
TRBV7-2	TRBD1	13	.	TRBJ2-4	TGTGCCAGCAGCAACAGGGACAGGGGGGAGCAGGACTTC	CASSNRDRGEQDF